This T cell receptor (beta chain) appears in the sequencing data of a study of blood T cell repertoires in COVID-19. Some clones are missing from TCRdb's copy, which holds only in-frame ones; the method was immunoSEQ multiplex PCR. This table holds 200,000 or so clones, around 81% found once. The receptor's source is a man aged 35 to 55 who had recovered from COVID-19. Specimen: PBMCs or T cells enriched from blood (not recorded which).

CDR3 sequence reads: CASSAEGLAVWDTQYF. CDR3 DNA sequence: TGTGCCAGCAGCGCCGAAGGACTAGCCGTGTGGGATACGCAGTATTTT. V usage is TRBV9 and J usage is TRBJ2-3; 8 bases are shared with TRBD2. This CDR3 is built from 16 residues. The V gene's germline CDR1 is SGDLS and CDR2 YYNGEE. The junction had 12 bases not matched to a gene; V was cut back by 3 bases and J by 6 bases.